Each of the 21 T cell receptor beta chains below was sequenced from the same sample in a study of T cells in localized non-small cell lung cancer. Repertoires were generated with immunoSEQ multiplex PCR, while TCRdb's copy carries only in-frame clones and drops some. The table records about 82,000 clones, around 80% of them present only once. Sequencing used PBMCs, obtained before any cancer treatment. The receptors were sampled from a man aged 40-75 years with stage II squamous cell lung carcinoma.

V and J are TRBV27 and TRBJ2-3; 10 bases line up with TRBD2. The J segment lost 0 bases and the V segment lost 5 bases, leaving 5 bases of the junction unmatched. Germline CDR1 and CDR2: MNHEY and SMNVEV (reference sequence). There are 16 residues in the CDR3. The CDR3 coding sequence is TGTGCCAGCAGTCTTAGCGGGAGGCTCAGCACAGATACGCAGTATTTT. Its protein is CASSLSGRLSTDTQYF.

This rearrangement joins TRBV4-2 to TRBJ2-2; TRBD1 might be the D (7 bases). The V gene lost 4 bases and the J gene lost 3 bases, with 33 bases spanning the gap. CDR3 length: 22 amino acids. CDR1 and CDR2 (germline): LGHNA, YNFKEQ. The CDR3 protein is CASSPHPLVGQTIREDTGELFF. CDR3 DNA: TGTGCCAGCAGCCCCCACCCCTTAGTGGGACAGACAATTAGGGAGGACACCGGGGAGCTGTTTTTT.

The chain employs TRBV12-5 and TRBJ2-7; either TRBD1 or TRBD2 may fit D (5 bases each). This CDR3 is 12 amino acids long. CDR1 and CDR2 from the germline V gene are LGHNT and FRNRAP. V was trimmed by 5 bases and J by 3 bases, leaving 8 bases between them. The CDR3: CASGRGIYEQYF. Written as DNA, the CDR3 is TGTGCTAGTGGTCGGGGCATCTACGAGCAGTACTTC.

The rearrangement links TRBV5-1 to TRBJ1-4; D unresolved. CDR1 is SGHRS and CDR2 is YFSETQ in the germline V gene. The CDR3 length is 16 residues. The V end was cut by 4 bases, the J end by 0 bases, with 13 bases between. CDR3 sequence: CASSPRTAATNEKLFF. CDR3 sequence (DNA): TGCGCCAGCAGCCCCCGGACTGCAGCAACTAATGAAAAACTGTTTTTT.

The rearrangement joins TRBV7-6 to TRBJ2-5; D gene ambiguous. Trimming took 5 bases from V and 4 from J, leaving 11 bases between them. Germline V gene sequence: CDR1 SGHVS, CDR2 FNYEAQ. The CDR3 covers 13 residues. CDR3: CASSPWVAETQYF. CDR3 sequence (DNA): TGTGCCAGCAGCCCCTGGGTGGCAGAGACCCAGTACTTC.

This clone was observed a few times. This chain joins TRBV9 and TRBJ2-1, with D perhaps matching TRBD2 (6 bases). V dropped 3 bases and J dropped 6 bases, with 13 bases sitting between them. There are 14 residues in the CDR3. The germline CDR1 and CDR2 sequences are SGDLS and YYNGEE. The DNA for the CDR3 is TGTGCCAGCAGCGGTCGACTAGTGGGCAATGAGCAGTTCTTC. As protein: CASSGRLVGNEQFF.

The chain uses TRBV6-1 and TRBJ1-3; D perhaps matches TRBD1 (5 bases). The CDR3 consists of 14 residues. The V and J ends lost 4 bases and 4 bases respectively, with 11 bases between them. Germline loops: CDR1 MNHNS, CDR2 SASEGT. CDR3 DNA sequence: TGTGCCAGCAGTGGTTGGGACGTGGGAAACACCATATATTTT. Its translation: CASSGWDVGNTIYF.

The gene calls are TRBV2 and TRBJ1-4; D is ambiguous. This CDR3 spans 11 amino acids. Germline V CDR1 and CDR2: SNHLY, FYNNEI. Trimming took off 10 bases at V and 8 bases at J, with 11 bases between the two ends. The CDR3 region is CATSLEEKLFF. CDR3 in DNA: TGTGCCACCTCCCTGGAGGAAAAACTGTTTTTT.

This clone has just one count. The chain carries TRBV7-2 and TRBJ1-2; D gene unclear. Germline V gene data show CDR1 as SGHTA and CDR2 as FQGNSA. V was trimmed by 7 bases and J by 2 bases, leaving 11 bases between them. The CDR3 is 13 residues long. CDR3 DNA sequence: TGTGCCAGCACCAAAGGATTGAACTATGGCTACACCTTC. Translated, it gives CASTKGLNYGYTF.

The V gene is TRBV6-1, the J gene TRBJ2-7; D perhaps matches TRBD2 (5 bases). This CDR3 spans 15 amino acids. Per germline, CDR1 MNHNS and CDR2 SASEGT. Trimming shortened V by 7 bases and J by 3 bases, and 19 bases separated the two germline ends. In DNA form, the CDR3 reads TGTGCCAGCACAAAAGGAGGCAGCCTGGGCTACGAGCAGTACTTC. Translated, it gives CASTKGGSLGYEQYF.

The chain joins TRBV5-1 to TRBJ1-2; the D gene is possibly TRBD1 (5 bases). The V gene lost 4 bases and the J gene lost 4 bases, with 11 bases spanning the gap. The CDR3 is 13 residues long. Germline CDR1 SGHRS, CDR2 YFSETQ. CDR3 in amino acids: CASSPRDLYGYTF. The CDR3 DNA follows: TGCGCCAGCAGCCCTCGGGACCTCTATGGCTACACCTTC.

Here the CDR3 reads CASSSRISNQPQHF. The CDR3, as DNA: TGTGCCAGCAGTTCTCGTATTAGCAATCAGCCCCAGCATTTT. V gene TRBV6-6 combines with J gene TRBJ1-5; D call uncertain. The germline V and J ends were trimmed by 4 bases and 0 bases, with 7 bases remaining between them. Germline CDR1 is MNHNY and CDR2 is SVGAGI (reference sequence). The CDR3 length is 14 residues.

The chain has TRBV7-2 and TRBJ1-2; no clear D gene. The CDR3 has 13 residues. V lost 5 bases, J lost 5 bases, and 12 bases lay in between. Germline loops: CDR1 SGHTA, CDR2 FQGNSA. CDR3 region: CASSPTASYGYTF. The CDR3 nucleotides read TGTGCCAGCAGCCCGACGGCCTCGTATGGCTACACCTTC.

The CDR3 DNA reads as TGTGCCAGCAGCCTCGGGACTAGCGGGAGCAGAGAGACCCAGTACTTC. It translates to CASSLGTSGSRETQYF. The chain combines TRBV7-2 with TRBJ2-5; TRBD2 aligns across 14 bases. With 5 bases clipped from V and 4 bases from J, the junction kept 6 bases outside the gene matches. The CDR3 spans 16 residues. Germline V gene data show CDR1 as SGHTA and CDR2 as FQGNSA.

This chain uses TRBV4-1 with TRBJ2-2, with 7 bases aligning to TRBD1. The V gene end was trimmed by 1 base and the J gene end by 10 bases; junction bases not matched to a gene: 9. CDR3 size: 15 residues. Germline V gives CDR1 MGHRA, CDR2 YSYEKL. This CDR3 reads CASSQVGQGVEELFF. CDR3 in DNA: TGCGCCAGCAGCCAAGTGGGGCAGGGGGTAGAGGAGCTGTTTTTT.

In this sample, this clone turned up a few times. The gene calls are TRBV19 and TRBJ1-2; TRBD1 aligns across 11 bases. Unmatched junction bases numbered 4, after V lost 4 bases and J lost 6 bases. The V gene's germline CDR1 is LNHDA and CDR2 SQIVND (reference sequence). The CDR3 is 14 amino acids. CDR3 DNA: TGTGCCAGTAGTACCGGACAGGGGGCTGATGGCTACACCTTC. Its protein product is CASSTGQGADGYTF.

The chain has TRBV30 and TRBJ2-5; no definite D call. Germline V CDR1 and CDR2: GTSNPN, SVGIG (reference sequence). This CDR3 spans 13 amino acids. Trimming cost V 3 bases and J 9 bases, with 17 bases left between them. Written as DNA, the CDR3 is TGTGCCTGGAGGACATCGTCTACGGTGCCCCAGTACTTC. Translated: CAWRTSSTVPQYF.

The chain employs TRBV27 and TRBJ1-3; TRBD1 agrees at 7 bases. Germline V gene data show CDR1 as MNHEY and CDR2 as SMNVEV (reference sequence). The CDR3 sequence is 14 residues long. V shed 8 bases, J shed 6 bases, and the junction held 10 bases outside the gene matches. CDR3 amino acids: CASRPGGLENTIYF. Written as DNA, the CDR3 is TGTGCCAGCCGCCCAGGGGGGTTGGAAAACACCATATATTTT.

With respect to this clone: One end of the junction fails to match germline, which may point to a read error. The rearrangement uses TRBV2 and TRBJ2-1; unclear D gene. This CDR3 region has 15 residues. Germline V gene data show CDR1 as SNHLY and CDR2 as FYNNEI. The chain's CDR3 is CASSEALKSSNEQFF. The DNA of the CDR3 is TGTGCCAGCAGTGAAGCGCTAAAATCCTCCAATGAGCAGTTCTTC.

A few counts support this clone. This sequence joins TRBV6-6 and TRBJ2-7; 10 bases agree with TRBD2. The CDR3 runs to 14 residues. CDR1 is MNHNY, CDR2 SVGAGI, per germline (reference sequence). Trimming cost V 6 bases and J 3 bases; bases outside gene matches: 5. The CDR3 DNA sequence: TGTGCCAGCAGCCCCCCTAGCGGGAGCTACGAGCAGTACTTC. Translation gives CASSPPSGSYEQYF.

CDR3 loop: CASSPRIQSAEQYF. The DNA for the CDR3 is TGTGCCAGCAGTCCGAGGATCCAGAGTGCCGAGCAGTACTTC. V usage is TRBV6-6 and J usage is TRBJ2-7; D remains ambiguous. The CDR3 totals 14 residues. Trimming shortened V by 5 bases and J by 6 bases, and 17 bases separated the two germline ends. Germline CDR1 is MNHNY and CDR2 is SVGAGI (reference sequence).